The 20 T cell receptor beta chains below were found in one sample sequenced in a study of blood T cell repertoires in COVID-19. The method was immunoSEQ multiplex PCR; TCRdb's version includes in-frame clones alone and lacks a portion of them. The data hold about 150,000 clones, with 80% to 90% observed a single time. Sequenced: peripheral blood. The receptors shown here come from an older woman with acute or convalescent COVID-19.

The chain uses TRBV11-3 and TRBJ1-1; D call uncertain. CDR1 and CDR2 (germline): SGHNT, YENEEA. CDR3 length: 13 amino acids. V dropped 5 bases and J dropped 4 bases, with 11 bases sitting between them. In DNA form, the CDR3 reads TGTGCCAGCAGCCCTCATCTGGCCACTGAAGCTTTCTTT. Its translation: CASSPHLATEAFF.

The CDR3 here is CASSELSGGAYNEQFF. The DNA of the CDR3 is TGTGCCAGCAGTGAGCTTAGCGGGGGGGCCTACAATGAGCAGTTCTTC. The chain uses TRBV25-1 and TRBJ2-1; 11 nucleotides align to TRBD2. This CDR3 spans 16 amino acids. Trimming took 3 bases from V and 2 from J; bases not matched to a gene: 3. Germline lookup yields CDR1 MGHDK and CDR2 SYGVNS.

This clone was picked up one time. The V gene is TRBV2, the J gene TRBJ2-5; no reliable D call. CDR1 SNHLY and CDR2 FYNNEI come from the germline V gene. Trimming took 4 bases from V and 5 from J, leaving 8 bases between them. The CDR3 runs 12 residues. CDR3 in amino acids: CASSVELETQYF. In DNA, the CDR3 is TGTGCCAGCAGTGTCGAGTTGGAGACCCAGTACTTC.

This sequence joins TRBV19 and TRBJ2-6, with 7 bases identical to TRBD1. The CDR3 has 18 amino acids. Germline trimming cut 7 bases from V and 0 bases from J; bases unmatched to any gene: 12. Germline CDR1 LNHDA, CDR2 SQIVND (reference sequence). The CDR3, as DNA: TGTGCCAGTAAACCATTTCTGGGACAGCTCTCTGGGGCCAACGTCCTGACTTTC. Its protein product is CASKPFLGQLSGANVLTF.

The rearrangement uses TRBV4-1 and TRBJ1-2; D might be TRBD1 (5 bases). The CDR3 length is 19 residues. The germline CDR1 and CDR2 sequences are MGHRA and YSYEKL. The V end was cut by 0 bases, the J end by 4 bases, with 24 bases between. CDR3 nucleotides: TGCGCCAGCAGCCAAGATGAGAGCTCATACCAGACAGCCCGCTATGGCTACACCTTC. Its translation: CASSQDESSYQTARYGYTF.

This chain uses TRBV19 with TRBJ1-1, with TRBD1 identical over 11 bases. Germline CDR1 and CDR2: LNHDA and SQIVND (reference sequence). CDR3 length equals 15 residues. The J segment lost 4 bases and the V segment lost 3 bases, leaving 4 bases of the junction unmatched. In DNA form, the CDR3 reads TGTGCCAGTAGTATTGCCGGGACAGGGGGCACTGAAGCTTTCTTT. Its protein product is CASSIAGTGGTEAFF.

This clone appeared a single time. V is TRBV7-9 and J is TRBJ1-5; D is ambiguous. Germline CDR1 is SEHNR and CDR2 is FQNEAQ (reference sequence). CDR3 length: 13 residues. The ends were cut back, 5 bases at V and 6 bases at J, with 11 bases in the middle. The CDR3 coding sequence is TGTGCCAGCAGCCTTCAAACGGGTCAGCCCCAGCATTTT. It yields the protein CASSLQTGQPQHF.

CDR3 nucleotide sequence: TGTGCCAGCAGCTTAGGTTCAGGGGGCATGGAGACCCAGTACTTC. Translated: CASSLGSGGMETQYF. This rearrangement joins TRBV7-2 to TRBJ2-5; 8 positions match TRBD1. CDR1 is SGHTA and CDR2 is FQGNSA in the germline V gene. V dropped 1 base and J dropped 5; count of bases not matched to a gene: 6. CDR3 length: 15 residues. The full variable domain, with the rest looked up from reference TRBV7-2 and TRBJ2-5, is GAGVSQSPSNKVTEKGKDVELRCDPISGHTALYWYRQSLGQGLEFLIYFQGNSAPDKSGLPSDRFSAERTGGSVSTLTIQRTQQEDSAVYLCASSLGSGGMETQYFGPGTRLLVL.

J is TRBJ1-4 and V is TRBV6-5; D is undetermined. Germline V gene lookup returns CDR1 MNHEY and CDR2 SVGAGI. V lost 2 bases, J lost 4 bases, and 11 bases lay in between. The CDR3 is made up of 15 amino acids. The chain's CDR3 is CASSYEHSYNEKLFF. DNA for the CDR3: TGTGCCAGCAGTTACGAGCACAGCTATAATGAAAAACTGTTTTTT.

This chain connects TRBV5-1 to TRBJ2-1; no clear D gene. Trimming cost V 0 bases and J 7 bases, with 8 bases left between them. In germline, CDR1 is SGHRS, CDR2 YFSETQ. The CDR3 loop spans 13 amino acids. CDR3 coding DNA: TGCGCCAGCAGCTTGGGGCTGCAGAATGAGCAGTTCTTC. It encodes CASSLGLQNEQFF.

The chain has TRBV3-1 (or the pseudogene TRBV3-2) and TRBJ1-2; TRBD1 matches at 9 bases. The CDR3 has 17 residues. The V and J ends lost 1 base and 6 bases, in that order; junction bases with no gene match: 12. Germline V CDR1 and CDR2: LGHDT, YNNKEL (reference sequence). CDR3 in DNA: TGTGCCAGCAGCCAAGGAACAGGGGGCGTGTTGTCTGATGGCTACACCTTC. This gives the protein CASSQGTGGVLSDGYTF.

The V call is TRBV5-1, the J call TRBJ1-1; D may be TRBD1 (5 bases). The V gene's germline CDR1 is SGHRS and CDR2 YFSETQ. The CDR3 has 14 amino acids. V was trimmed by 1 base and J by 0 bases, leaving 7 bases between them. CDR3 region: CASSLPGMNTEAFF. Written as DNA, the CDR3 is TGCGCCAGCAGCTTGCCAGGGATGAACACTGAAGCTTTCTTT.

The rearrangement joins TRBV5-1 to TRBJ2-7, with a possible D match to TRBD1 (7 bases). The germline V gene encodes CDR1 SGHRS and CDR2 YFSETQ. Between the trimmed V and J ends, which lost 4 bases and 3 bases, there was a span of 11 bases. The CDR3 consists of 13 residues. DNA for the CDR3: TGCGCCAGCAGCCCAGGGGGGAGCTACGAGCAGTACGTC. It is translated as CASSPGGSYEQYV.

The chain carries TRBV18 and TRBJ2-1; D perhaps matches TRBD2 (6 bases). CDR1 and CDR2 from the germline V gene are KGHSH and LQKENI. The CDR3 has 15 amino acids. Trimming removed 1 base at V and 5 bases at J, with 12 bases between. CDR3: CASSPLAGQHNEQFF. CDR3 nucleotide sequence: TGTGCCAGCTCACCACTCGCGGGGCAGCACAATGAGCAGTTCTTC.

The chain recombines TRBV27 with TRBJ1-2; possible D gene TRBD1, 6 bases. CDR1 MNHEY and CDR2 SMNVEV come from the germline V gene (reference sequence). With 5 bases removed from V and 0 bases from J, the gap between germline ends came to 16 bases. This CDR3 is built from 16 residues. The chain's CDR3 is CASSPQTGKANYGYTF. CDR3 DNA sequence: TGTGCCAGCAGTCCCCAAACAGGGAAAGCTAACTATGGCTACACCTTC.

This clone has only one observation. V gene TRBV24-1 combines with J gene TRBJ2-1; 8 bases line up with TRBD1. The germline CDR1 and CDR2 sequences are KGHDR and SFDVKD. V trimming: 2 bases; J trimming: 0 bases; junction bases outside the gene matches: 5. The CDR3 spans 17 residues. This chain's CDR3 is CATSDWGTGRSYNEQFF. In DNA, the CDR3 is TGTGCCACCAGTGATTGGGGGACAGGCCGCTCCTACAATGAGCAGTTCTTC.

The chain is built from TRBV15 and TRBJ2-2; possibly TRBD1 for D (5 bases). Trimming pared 1 base from V and 2 bases from J, leaving 11 bases between. The CDR3 spans 16 residues. The germline V gene has CDR1 LNHNV and CDR2 YYDKDF (reference sequence). Here the CDR3 reads CATSRVGQVNTGELFF. CDR3 sequence (DNA): TGTGCCACCAGCAGAGTAGGACAAGTAAACACCGGGGAGCTGTTTTTT.

The rearrangement joins TRBV25-1 to TRBJ2-3; unclear D gene. Trimming removed 8 bases at V and 1 base at J, with 7 bases between. The CDR3 is 12 residues long. Germline CDR1 MGHDK, CDR2 SYGVNS. The DNA for the CDR3 is TGTGCCAGCGGTCCGGGCACAGATACGCAGTATTTT. It yields the protein CASGPGTDTQYF.

V is TRBV11-2 and J is TRBJ2-5, with D possibly being TRBD2 (5 bases). CDR1 is SGHAT, CDR2 FQNNGV, per germline. The CDR3 runs to 16 residues. V was trimmed by 3 bases and J by 2 bases, leaving 16 bases between them. The CDR3 protein is CASSFSVARAQETQYF. In DNA form, the CDR3 reads TGTGCCAGCAGCTTTTCAGTCGCGCGGGCACAAGAGACCCAGTACTTC.

The rearrangement joins TRBV11-2 to TRBJ1-4; D unclear. CDR1 and CDR2 (germline): SGHAT, FQNNGV. Trimming cost V 1 base and J 1 base, with 7 bases left between them. CDR3 length equals 15 residues. The CDR3 region is CASSLGAGTNEKLFF. DNA of the CDR3: TGTGCCAGCAGCTTAGGTGCGGGAACTAATGAAAAACTGTTTTTT.